The rows below give T cell receptor beta chains drawn from one sample of a study of human T cells and chemical hapten exposure. TCRdb re-derived calls from the 5' RACE reads in MiXCR, one entry per CDR3 protein. This sample has roughly 120,000 distinct CDR3 sequences, with roughly 19% found just once. These receptors were taken from a human donor in good health. CDR3s include the opening cysteine and the closing phenylalanine or tryptophan. The D gene is left open where the match is weak. Clone size, where shown, is once, few, many, or a class for clones that have expanded.

d_call j_call clone_size cdr3_length v_call cdr3_aa cdr3_nt
NA TRBJ2-4 NA 16 TRBV18 CASSPLGVGSKNIQYF TGTGCCAGCTCACCCTTGGGGGTCGGGAGTAAAAACATTCAGTACTTC
NA TRBJ1-5 few 15 TRBV2 CASSEGPISNQPQHF TGTGCCAGCAGTGAAGGACCGATTAGCAATCAGCCCCAGCATTTT
TRBD1 TRBJ1-1 once 18 TRBV5-6 CASSSLSDRGSGGTEAFF TGTGCCAGCAGCTCCCTATCGGACAGGGGGTCGGGCGGCACTGAAGCTTTCTTT
NA TRBJ1-1 NA 14 TRBV18 CASSPGREFTEAFF TGTGCCAGCTCACCGGGCAGGGAGTTCACTGAAGCTTTCTTT
NA TRBJ1-4 few 13 TRBV28 CASQQGPHEKLFF TGTGCCTCCCAACAGGGACCTCATGAAAAACTGTTTTTT
NA TRBJ1-1 few 10 TRBV29-1 CSVARGEAFF TGCAGCGTTGCCAGGGGTGAAGCTTTCTTT
NA TRBJ2-7 NA 14 TRBV5-1 CASSLSGPPQEQYF TGCGCCAGCAGCTTGTCCGGACCCCCCCAAGAGCAGTACTTC
NA TRBJ2-5 few 14 TRBV30 CASQRTNGQETQYF TGTGCCTCCCAGCGTACTAATGGCCAAGAGACCCAGTACTTC
NA TRBJ2-3 NA 14 TRBV5-1 CASTEFSSTDTQYF TGCGCCAGCACAGAATTTTCCTCCACAGATACGCAGTATTTT
NA TRBJ2-6 few 16 TRBV30 CAKPSPLGSGANVLTF TGTGCCAAACCGAGTCCCTTGGGGTCTGGGGCCAACGTCCTGACTTTC
NA TRBJ2-6 NA 15 TRBV6-5 CASRQRWAGANVLTF TGTGCCAGCAGGCAACGATGGGCTGGGGCCAACGTCCTGACTTTC